Below are 3 T cell receptor beta chains sequenced from a single sample in a study of shared clonotypes between healthy human individuals. Sequenced by immunoSEQ multiplex PCR; TCRdb stores in-frame clones only, minus some. The profile shows about 670,000 clones, less than 80% of them singletons. The sample was memory CD4+ T cells sorted from blood. Subset reported: CD45RA-negative fraction. These receptors originate from a woman between 25 and 40 years old in good health.

In this sample, this clone turned up a few times. The CDR3 loop is CAVRADRSDSGANVLTF. DNA for the CDR3: TGCGCCGTAAGAGCGGACAGGTCCGACTCTGGGGCCAACGTCCTGACTTTC. The gene calls are TRBV5-1 and TRBJ2-6; 7 bases agree with TRBD1. This CDR3 is built from 17 residues. After removal of 10 bases from V and 0 bases from J, the junction contained 13 bases not matched to a gene. The germline CDR1 and CDR2 sequences are SGHRS and YFSETQ. The complete variable domain, with remaining parts taken from reference TRBV5-1 and TRBJ2-6, reads KAGVTQTPRYLIKTRGQQVTLSCSPISGHRSVSWYQQTPGQGLQFLFEYFSETQRNKGNFPGRFSGRQFSNSRSEMNVSTLELGDSALYLCAVRADRSDSGANVLTFGAGSRLTVL.

This clone was picked up many times. The chain is built from TRBV25-1 and TRBJ2-7, with 9 bases aligning to TRBD1. Germline-derived CDR1 and CDR2 are MGHDK and SYGVNS. The CDR3 is 15 amino acids. Trimming removed 4 bases from V and 0 bases from J; junction bases left unmatched: 4. CDR3 DNA: TGTGCCAGCAGTGGCGGACAGGGGTCCTCCTACGAGCAGTACTTC. Its protein product is CASSGGQGSSYEQYF.

V gene TRBV2 combines with J gene TRBJ2-1; TRBD2 is a possible D gene (5 bases). Trimming stripped 7 bases from V and 2 bases from J, with 9 bases between. Germline values: CDR1 SNHLY, CDR2 FYNNEI. This CDR3 has 13 residues. The chain's CDR3 is CASIPAAYNEQFF. In nucleotides, the CDR3 is TGTGCCAGCATTCCAGCGGCCTACAATGAGCAGTTCTTC.